Presented here are 32 T cell receptor beta chains from one specimen sequenced in a study of T-cell memory formation after mild COVID-19. TCRdb called the 5' RACE reads again in MiXCR, with one record for every CDR3 protein. The data show about 210,000 distinct CDR3 sequences, 27% seen once. The sequenced sample consisted of PBMCs or a T cell subset sorted from them (not recorded which). The receptors shown here come from an adult woman who had mild COVID-19 (a few samples of this study predate the infection). Cell type and time point are not known.

The chain recombines TRBV2 with TRBJ2-3; D tentatively fits TRBD1 or TRBD2 (5 bases each). Per germline, CDR1 SNHLY and CDR2 FYNNEI. This CDR3 has 18 residues. The germline V and J ends were trimmed by 4 bases and 2 bases, with 22 bases remaining between them. CDR3 in DNA: TGTGCCAGCAGTGTGCTTGAGGGGCAGGATGTCCCCACAGATACGCAGTATTTT. It translates to CASSVLEGQDVPTDTQYF.

This clonotype has a handful of counts. V is TRBV19 and J is TRBJ1-2; D is ambiguous. Germline CDR1 reads LNHDA; CDR2 reads SQIVND (reference sequence). V was pared by 4 bases and J by 5 bases, with 2 bases between. This CDR3 spans 10 amino acids. Here the CDR3 DNA reads TGTGCCAGTAGTAGTTATGGCTACACCTTC. This sequence encodes CASSSYGYTF.

This clonotype was seen only a few times. DNA of the CDR3: TGTGCCAGCTCACCCCAGGGGAGCGCTTCTGACGAGCAGTACTTC. Translation gives CASSPQGSASDEQYF. V usage is TRBV18 and J usage is TRBJ2-7, with D maybe TRBD1 (6 bases). The CDR3 contains 15 residues. CDR1 and CDR2 from the germline V gene are KGHSH and LQKENI. The ends were cut back, 3 bases at V and 5 bases at J, with 17 bases in the middle.

The gene calls are TRBV7-6 and TRBJ1-4; weak D call: TRBD1 (5 bases). V was trimmed by 4 bases and J by 6 bases, leaving 9 bases between them. Germline V CDR1 and CDR2: SGHVS, FNYEAQ. This CDR3 is built from 13 residues. CDR3: CASSSGRDEKLFF. For the CDR3, the DNA is TGTGCCAGCAGCTCGGGACGAGATGAAAAACTGTTTTTT.

This chain connects TRBV6-1 to TRBJ2-3; 7 bases agree with TRBD1. This CDR3 spans 14 amino acids. Germline CDR1 and CDR2: MNHNS and SASEGT. The J segment lost 2 bases and the V segment lost 6 bases, leaving 5 bases of the junction unmatched. The CDR3 loop reads CASRPGQHTDTQYF. The CDR3 region has the DNA TGTGCCAGCAGGCCGGGACAGCACACAGATACGCAGTATTTT.

This rearrangement joins TRBV11-2 to TRBJ2-5; 8 bases align to TRBD1. CDR3 length: 14 amino acids. CDR1 is SGHAT and CDR2 is FQNNGV in the germline V gene. The junction had 3 bases not matched to a gene; V was cut back by 4 bases and J by 2 bases. CDR3 bases: TGTGCCAGCAGCTCCTACAGGGGGCAAGAGACCCAGTACTTC. Translating gives CASSSYRGQETQYF.

This clonotype was observed a handful of times. This chain joins TRBV12-3 or TRBV12-4 and TRBJ1-4; 7 nucleotides line up with TRBD1. The CDR3 has 15 residues. The trim removed 5 bases at V and 4 bases at J, leaving 7 bases unmatched. This CDR3 is CASSLTGVLNEKLFF. The CDR3 DNA reads as TGTGCCAGCAGTCTTACAGGGGTCCTTAATGAAAAACTGTTTTTT.

This sequence joins TRBV5-6 and TRBJ1-2, with a weak D call TRBD1 (5 bases). The V and J ends lost 4 bases and 3 bases respectively, with 19 bases between them. This CDR3 spans 16 amino acids. CDR1 is SGHDT, CDR2 YYEEEE, per germline. CDR3: CASSLSIRAEDYGYTF. DNA for the CDR3: TGTGCCAGCAGCCTAAGTATCAGGGCAGAGGACTATGGCTACACCTTC.

The gene calls are TRBV7-3 and TRBJ1-1, with D unresolved. Trimming removed 5 bases from V and 3 bases from J, with 7 bases in between. The CDR3 runs to 12 residues. Germline lookup yields CDR1 SGHTA and CDR2 FQGTGA. CDR3 protein: CASSNGDTEAFF. CDR3 DNA: TGTGCCAGCAGCAACGGGGACACTGAAGCTTTCTTT.

The V and J genes are TRBV9 and TRBJ2-3; 10 nucleotides line up with TRBD2. The germline V gene encodes CDR1 SGDLS and CDR2 YYNGEE. V gave up 3 bases and J gave up 2 bases; unmatched junction bases: 6. CDR3 size: 16 residues. The DNA of the CDR3 is TGTGCCAGCAGCGGAGCGGGGGGGGGCATCACAGATACGCAGTATTTT. The encoded protein is CASSGAGGGITDTQYF.

The chain couples TRBV5-1 to TRBJ2-7; TRBD1 agrees at 8 bases. J lost 4 bases, V lost 1 base, and 10 bases had no gene match. There are 16 residues in the CDR3. Germline loops: CDR1 SGHRS, CDR2 YFSETQ. The CDR3 coding sequence is TGCGCCAGCAGCTTGACTGTTACAGGGGGGAATTACGAGCAGTACTTC. It is translated as CASSLTVTGGNYEQYF.

The chain carries TRBV6-2 or TRBV6-3 and TRBJ1-2; a possible D gene is TRBD1 (5 bases). Germline V CDR1 and CDR2: MNHEY, SVGEGT. V gave up 8 bases and J gave up 4 bases, with 20 bases separating them. The CDR3 consists of 15 residues. In DNA, the CDR3 is TGTGCCAGCGCTGAGAGTGGGGGAAACCTCTATGGCTACACCTTC. Translation gives CASAESGGNLYGYTF.

This clonotype was counted only a few times. The chain carries TRBV7-3 and TRBJ2-1; 9 bases fit TRBD2. Germline V CDR1 and CDR2: SGHTA, FQGTGA. Trimming removed 5 bases from V and 0 bases from J; junction bases left unmatched: 8. CDR3 length: 17 amino acids. Here the CDR3 DNA reads TGTGCCAGCAGCGCTCCGGGACTAGCTAACTCCTACAATGAGCAGTTCTTC. Translation gives CASSAPGLANSYNEQFF.

This clonotype was found a few times. This chain's CDR3 is CSVVGYEQFF. The CDR3 DNA sequence: TGCAGCGTTGTCGGGTATGAGCAGTTCTTC. The chain couples TRBV29-1 to TRBJ2-1; D gene unclear. V was shortened by 4 bases and J by 8 bases, with 6 bases between the two germline ends. Germline-derived CDR1 and CDR2 are SQVTM and ANQGSEA. The CDR3 is 10 amino acids.

This clonotype appeared a few times. The rearrangement links TRBV15 to TRBJ2-3; D remains ambiguous. V dropped 3 bases and J dropped 3 bases, with 10 bases sitting between them. CDR3 length: 14 residues. CDR1 LNHNV and CDR2 YYDKDF come from the germline V gene (reference sequence). The CDR3 DNA is TGTGCCACCAGCAGTGCCGTGGGGACAGATACGCAGTATTTT. Its translation is CATSSAVGTDTQYF.

This clonotype was observed a few times. CDR3 in amino acids: CASRTGNYEQYF. DNA for the CDR3: TGTGCCAGCAGGACAGGGAACTACGAGCAGTACTTC. This chain links TRBV6-5 with TRBJ2-7; TRBD1 agrees at 7 bases. Germline lookup yields CDR1 MNHEY and CDR2 SVGAGI. J was trimmed by 3 bases and V by 6 bases; bases with no gene match: 2. The CDR3 is 12 residues long.

This clonotype occurred a few times. The chain combines TRBV5-1 with TRBJ2-2; TRBD2 aligns across 13 bases. The CDR3 runs to 17 residues. The V gene end was trimmed by 3 bases and the J gene end by 5 bases; junction bases not matched to a gene: 7. Germline values: CDR1 SGHRS, CDR2 YFSETQ. The CDR3 reads CASSYGTSGAVTGELFF. CDR3 in DNA: TGCGCCAGCAGCTACGGGACTAGCGGGGCGGTGACCGGGGAGCTGTTTTTT. The full variable domain, completed using reference TRBV5-1 and TRBJ2-2, is KAGVTQTPRYLIKTRGQQVTLSCSPISGHRSVSWYQQTPGQGLQFLFEYFSETQRNKGNFPGRFSGRQFSNSRSEMNVSTLELGDSALYLCASSYGTSGAVTGELFFGEGSRLTVL.

V usage is TRBV29-1 and J usage is TRBJ2-7; TRBD1 matches at 8 bases. The V gene's germline CDR1 is SQVTM and CDR2 ANQGSEA. V lost 1 base, J lost 2 bases, and 1 base stayed unmatched. The CDR3 consists of 13 residues. CDR3 sequence (DNA): TGCAGCGTTGAAGCGACAGGGGCCTACGAGCAGTACTTC. It specifies CSVEATGAYEQYF.

The chain combines TRBV15 with TRBJ1-5; 8 bases are shared with TRBD1. This CDR3 spans 17 amino acids. Trimming removed 1 base from V and 3 bases from J; junction bases left unmatched: 8. In germline, CDR1 is LNHNV, CDR2 YYDKDF (reference sequence). The CDR3 is CATSRVGQGGFNQPQHF. The CDR3 coding sequence is TGTGCCACCAGCAGAGTTGGACAGGGTGGCTTCAATCAGCCCCAGCATTTT.

This sequence joins TRBV19 and TRBJ1-1; D gene uncertain. The germline V gene has CDR1 LNHDA and CDR2 SQIVND (reference sequence). The CDR3 totals 12 residues. With 10 bases removed from V and 1 base from J, the gap between germline ends came to 10 bases. DNA of the CDR3: TGTGCCACACATACGGGGAACACTGAAGCTTTCTTT. Translation gives CATHTGNTEAFF.

This clonotype was seen more than once but under ten times. V is TRBV24-1 and J is TRBJ2-3; 10 bases are shared with TRBD2. Trimming took 3 bases from V and 0 from J; bases not matched to a gene: 5. Germline CDR1 reads KGHDR; CDR2 reads SFDVKD. The CDR3 covers 17 residues. CDR3 region: CATSDPGLAASTDTQYF. As DNA, the CDR3 is TGTGCCACCAGTGATCCCGGACTAGCGGCTAGCACAGATACGCAGTATTTT.

The gene calls are TRBV7-8 and TRBJ2-1, with D possibly being TRBD1 (6 bases). The CDR3 extends over 12 amino acids. V was pared by 5 bases and J by 16 bases, with 18 bases between. CDR1 and CDR2 from the germline V gene are SGHVS and FQNEAQ. In nucleotides, the CDR3 is TGTGCCAGCAGCCTAACAGGGATTGAACTTTTCTTC. Translation: CASSLTGIELFF. The whole variable domain, filled in from reference TRBV7-8 and TRBJ2-1, reads GAGVSQSPRYKVAKRGQDVALRCDPISGHVSLFWYQQALGQGPEFLTYFQNEAQLDKSGLPSDRFFAERPEGSVSTLKIQRTQQEDSAVYLCASSLTGIELFFGPGTRLTVL.

In this sample, this clonotype turned up a few times. The rearrangement links TRBV5-1 to TRBJ2-5; the D gene is possibly TRBD2 (6 bases). Trimming cost V 0 bases and J 4 bases, with 13 bases left between them. The V gene's germline CDR1 is SGHRS and CDR2 YFSETQ. This CDR3 region has 15 residues. In nucleotides, the CDR3 is TGCGCCAGCAGCTTGGCGGAGGGGCCCCCAGAGACCCAGTACTTC. It specifies CASSLAEGPPETQYF.

The V and J genes are TRBV7-9 and TRBJ2-5; possible D gene TRBD2, 5 bases. The CDR3 contains 13 residues. Trimming stripped 4 bases from V and 3 bases from J, with 9 bases between. Looked up from germline, CDR1 is SEHNR and CDR2 is FQNEAQ (reference sequence). CDR3 region: CASSSGREETQYF. CDR3 DNA: TGTGCCAGCAGCTCGGGGAGAGAAGAGACCCAGTACTTC. Full variable domain (missing parts from reference TRBV7-9 and TRBJ2-5): DTGVSQNPRHKITKRGQNVTFRCDPISEHNRLYWYRQTLGQGPEFLTYFQNEAQLEKSRLLSDRFSAERPKGSFSTLEIQRTEQGDSAMYLCASSSGREETQYFGPGTRLLVL.

The genes are TRBV10-3 and TRBJ2-2; tentatively, D is TRBD2 (5 bases). The CDR3 totals 16 residues. The ends were cut back, 4 bases at V and 0 bases at J, with 12 bases in the middle. The germline V gene has CDR1 ENHRY and CDR2 SYGVKD. CDR3 in DNA: TGTGCCATCAGTGTAGAGCGGACCGCGAACACCGGGGAGCTGTTTTTT. Translation gives CAISVERTANTGELFF.

This chain uses TRBV29-1 with TRBJ2-2; no firm D call. Trimming removed 5 bases at V and 7 bases at J, with 20 bases between. Germline assignment: CDR1 SQVTM and CDR2 ANQGSEA. There are 15 residues in the CDR3. The DNA for the CDR3 is TGCAGCGTTTCGCCGGAAAGGGCCATGAGCGGGGAGCTGTTTTTT. Encoded protein: CSVSPERAMSGELFF.

The rearrangement uses TRBV18 and TRBJ2-1; 14 bases line up with TRBD2. The CDR3 has 17 amino acids. The J segment lost 6 bases and the V segment lost 2 bases, leaving 6 bases of the junction unmatched. Germline loops: CDR1 KGHSH, CDR2 LQKENI. As DNA, the CDR3 is TGTGCCAGCTCACCAAGAACAGGGACTAGCGGGAGCAATGAGCAGTTCTTC. This translates into CASSPRTGTSGSNEQFF.

This chain joins TRBV12-5 and TRBJ2-1; D not certain. The V gene's germline CDR1 is LGHNT and CDR2 FRNRAP. V was cut by 0 bases and J by 7 bases, with 16 bases left in between. The CDR3 is 16 residues long. CDR3 region: CASGLVRSGGVNEQFF. The CDR3 nucleotides read TGTGCTAGTGGTTTGGTACGGTCGGGTGGTGTGAATGAGCAGTTCTTC.

This clonotype turned up a few times. The chain couples TRBV12-3 or TRBV12-4 to TRBJ2-7, with D tentatively TRBD1 (6 bases). The CDR3 has 13 amino acids. Deletions cut 10 bases from V and 3 bases from J, with 16 bases between. The CDR3 loop reads CATPRQVDYEQYF. The CDR3 region has the DNA TGTGCCACCCCCCGACAGGTGGACTACGAGCAGTACTTC.

This clonotype was recorded a few times. The gene calls are TRBV12-5 and TRBJ1-5; 7 bases fit TRBD1. This CDR3 contains 16 residues. The germline CDR1 and CDR2 sequences are LGHNT and FRNRAP. Trimming removed 0 bases from V and 1 base from J; junction bases left unmatched: 3. The CDR3 protein is CASGLVRTGSNQPQHF. CDR3 sequence (DNA): TGTGCTAGTGGTTTGGTTCGGACAGGCAGCAATCAGCCCCAGCATTTT.

The chain uses TRBV7-2 and TRBJ2-7, with 10 bases aligning to TRBD2. CDR3 length: 15 amino acids. With 5 bases clipped from V and 2 bases from J, the junction kept 6 bases outside the gene matches. CDR1 and CDR2 from the germline V gene are SGHTA and FQGNSA. The CDR3 loop reads CASSIRLAGPYEQYF. The DNA of the CDR3 is TGTGCCAGCAGCATAAGACTAGCGGGCCCCTACGAGCAGTACTTC.

In this sample, this clonotype turned up a few times. This chain links TRBV6-1 with TRBJ2-3; TRBD1 matches 7 bases. Germline CDR1 MNHNS, CDR2 SASEGT. Trimming at V came to 10 bases and at J to 5 bases, leaving 9 bases not matched to a gene. The CDR3 is 13 amino acids. The DNA of the CDR3 is TGTGCCACGCAGGGGGTTTACGGAGATACGCAGTATTTT. It yields the protein CATQGVYGDTQYF.